These T cell receptor beta chains were read from a single sample in a study of shared clonotypes between healthy human individuals. Clones were sequenced by immunoSEQ multiplex PCR, and TCRdb holds only the in-frame ones, with some missing. The table has some 2,500,000 clones, 93% seen once. Sequenced sample: naive CD4+ T cells from PBMCs. These receptors were taken from a man in his late teens or twenties in good health. Some clones in this sample may be carry-over from other donors' samples. Both conserved end residues are part of each CDR3. The order of the fields is clone size, D gene, V gene, J gene, CDR3 protein, CDR3 DNA. The D gene is left open where the match is weak. The size entry is marked missing in some rows and otherwise reads once, few, many or a size class.

.,TRBD2,TRBV7-2,TRBJ2-7,CASSPFAPGGPWYEQYF,TGTGCCAGCAGCCCCTTCGCCCCGGGAGGGCCTTGGTACGAGCAGTACTTC
.,.,TRBV29-1,TRBJ2-5,CSVEVQGRETQYF,TGCAGCGTTGAGGTACAGGGGAGGGAGACCCAGTACTTC
.,.,TRBV18,TRBJ1-3,CASSPFAGNTIYF,TGTGCCAGCTCACCATTCGCTGGAAACACCATATATTTT
.,TRBD1,TRBV7-9,TRBJ1-4,CASRGTGDNEKLFF,TGTGCCAGCAGAGGGACAGGGGATAATGAAAAACTGTTTTTT
.,.,TRBV11-2,TRBJ2-3,CASSFLPDTQYF,TGTGCCAGCAGCTTTCTACCAGATACGCAGTATTTT
.,.,TRBV19,TRBJ1-5,CASTTAAQGSNQPQHF,TGTGCCAGTACCACGGCCGCACAGGGCAGCAATCAGCCCCAGCATTTT
.,.,TRBV5-1,TRBJ2-5,CASSSTGGQETQYF,TGCGCCAGCAGCTCCACCGGGGGCCAAGAGACCCAGTACTTC
.,TRBD2,TRBV9,TRBJ2-3,CASSSRLAGADTQYF,TGTGCCAGCAGTTCCAGACTAGCGGGAGCGGATACGCAGTATTTT
.,.,TRBV4-1,TRBJ2-3,CASSQAPAGWATDTQYF,TGCGCCAGCAGCCAAGCTCCAGCGGGTTGGGCCACAGATACGCAGTATTTT
.,.,TRBV28,TRBJ2-5,CASSLLGQQETQYF,TGTGCCAGCAGTTTATTAGGACAGCAAGAGACCCAGTACTTC
.,.,TRBV19,TRBJ2-7,CASSRGSYEQYF,TGTGCCAGTTCCAGGGGATCCTACGAGCAGTACTTC
.,.,TRBV15,TRBJ2-3,CATSNLADTQYF,TGTGCCACCAGCAATTTAGCAGATACGCAGTATTTT
.,.,TRBV5-4,TRBJ1-3,CASSLDRGNTIYF,TGTGCCAGCAGCTTGGACAGGGGAAACACCATATATTTT
few,TRBD1,TRBV30,TRBJ1-5,CAWSATGQQPQHF,TGTGCCTGGAGTGCGACAGGGCAACAGCCCCAGCATTTT
.,TRBD2,TRBV5-1,TRBJ2-3,CASSLGTSGGGGTDTQYF,TGCGCCAGCAGCTTGGGGACTAGCGGAGGAGGGGGCACAGATACGCAGTATTTT
.,TRBD1,TRBV30,TRBJ1-4,CAWSPTGGEKLFF,TGTGCCTGGAGTCCCACAGGGGGGGAAAAACTGTTTTTT
.,.,TRBV9,TRBJ1-6,CASSVVGVPNSPLHF,TGTGCCAGCAGCGTAGTTGGGGTTCCTAATTCACCCCTCCACTTT
.,.,TRBV25-1,TRBJ1-2,CASRKPGREKDGYTF,TGTGCCAGCAGAAAACCGGGACGGGAGAAGGATGGCTACACCTTC
.,.,TRBV30,TRBJ1-2,CAWRVRIGGYTF,TGTGCCTGGAGGGTACGGATCGGCGGCTACACCTTC